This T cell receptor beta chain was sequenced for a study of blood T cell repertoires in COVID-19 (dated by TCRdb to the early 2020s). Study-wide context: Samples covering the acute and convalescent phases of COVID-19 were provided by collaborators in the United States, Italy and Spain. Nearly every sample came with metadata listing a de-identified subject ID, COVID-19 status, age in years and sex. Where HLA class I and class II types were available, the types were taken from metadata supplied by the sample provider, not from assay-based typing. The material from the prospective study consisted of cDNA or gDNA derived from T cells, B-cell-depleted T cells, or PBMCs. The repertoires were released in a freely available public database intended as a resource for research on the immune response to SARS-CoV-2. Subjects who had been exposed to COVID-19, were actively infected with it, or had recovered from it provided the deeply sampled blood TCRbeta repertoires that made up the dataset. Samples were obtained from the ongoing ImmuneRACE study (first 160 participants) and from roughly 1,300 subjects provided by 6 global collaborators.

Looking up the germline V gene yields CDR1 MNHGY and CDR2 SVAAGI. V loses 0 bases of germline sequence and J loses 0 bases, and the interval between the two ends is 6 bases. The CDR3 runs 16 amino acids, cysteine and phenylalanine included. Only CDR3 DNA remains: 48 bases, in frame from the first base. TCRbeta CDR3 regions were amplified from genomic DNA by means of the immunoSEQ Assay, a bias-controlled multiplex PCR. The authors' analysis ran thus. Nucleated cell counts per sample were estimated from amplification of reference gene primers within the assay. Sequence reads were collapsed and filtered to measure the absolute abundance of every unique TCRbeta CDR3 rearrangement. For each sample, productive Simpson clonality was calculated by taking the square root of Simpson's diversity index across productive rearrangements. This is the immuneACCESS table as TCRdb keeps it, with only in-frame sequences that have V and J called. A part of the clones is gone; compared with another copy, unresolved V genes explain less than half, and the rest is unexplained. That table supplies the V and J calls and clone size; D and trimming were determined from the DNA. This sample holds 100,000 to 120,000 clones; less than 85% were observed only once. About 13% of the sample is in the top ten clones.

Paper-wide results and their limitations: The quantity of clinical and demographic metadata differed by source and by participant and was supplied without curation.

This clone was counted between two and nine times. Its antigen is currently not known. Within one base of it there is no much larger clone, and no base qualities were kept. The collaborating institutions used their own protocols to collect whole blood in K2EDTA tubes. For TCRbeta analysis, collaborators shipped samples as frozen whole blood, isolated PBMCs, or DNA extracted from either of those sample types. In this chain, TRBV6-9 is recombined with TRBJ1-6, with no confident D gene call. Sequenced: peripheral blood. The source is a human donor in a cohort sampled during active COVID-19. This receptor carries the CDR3 CASSYSKSSYNSPLHF. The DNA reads TGTGCCAGCAGTTATTCGAAGAGCTCCTATAATTCACCCCTCCACTTT.